One T cell receptor (beta chain) is described in this entry. The sample is drawn from a study of shared clonotypes between healthy human individuals. Assay used: immunoSEQ multiplex PCR; TCRdb lists only in-frame clones, some missing. The sample has around 700,000 clones; just over 90% are singletons. Naive CD8 cells comprised CD45RO-negative, CCR7-positively selected cells, excluding terminally differentiated effector memory CD45RA+ cells. The length of the CDR3 is 18 residues. Germline trimming cut 6 bases from V and 6 bases from J; bases unmatched to any gene: 19. Germline V gives CDR1 MNHEY, CDR2 SMNVEV (reference sequence).

V and J are TRBV27 and TRBJ1-4; 7 nucleotides line up with TRBD1. Sequenced sample: naive CD8+ T cells sorted from blood. This TCR was recovered from a man aged 30 to 45 in good health. CDR3 amino acids: CASRRSPPFRGGDEKLFF. As DNA, the CDR3 is TGTGCCAGCAGACGAAGCCCGCCGTTCAGGGGGGGGGATGAAAAACTGTTTTTT.